These T cell receptor beta chains were read from a single sample in a study of blood T cell repertoires in COVID-19. TCRdb's table, derived via immunoSEQ multiplex PCR, lists solely in-frame clones and lacks some. The sample carries more than 150,000 clones, roughly four fifths recorded once. Input material: peripheral blood. Source of these receptors: a young man with active or convalescent COVID-19. Both conserved end residues are part of each CDR3. A D gene is named only where the DNA matches it firmly. Expanded clones are given a class, and other clones once, few, many or no size at all.

V gene	J gene	D gene	clone size	CDR3 DNA	CDR3 protein
TRBV6-5	TRBJ1-5	-	-	TGTGCCAGCAGTTCCAGGGAGGTGAGCAATCAGCCCCAGCATTTT	CASSSREVSNQPQHF
TRBV6-1	TRBJ1-3	-	-	TGTGCCAGCAGTGAGTCATCAGGGTCTGGAAACACCATATATTTT	CASSESSGSGNTIYF
TRBV6-2/TRBV6-3	TRBJ2-1	-	-	TGTGCCAGCAGTTACTATATCCGCGGGATTAAGAGCTCCTACAATGAGCAGTTCTTC	CASSYYIRGIKSSYNEQFF
TRBV15	TRBJ2-1	TRBD2	-	TGTGCCACCAGCAGAGTAAGACTAGCGGGGGGGAACAATGAGCAGTTCTTC	CATSRVRLAGGNNEQFF
TRBV5-4	TRBJ1-1	-	-	TGTGCCAGCAGCGCCACAGTCGATAACACTGAAGCTTTCTTT	CASSATVDNTEAFF
TRBV27	TRBJ1-6	TRBD1	-	TGTGCCAGCAGATCGGACAGGGTGGGTAATTCACCCCTCCACTTT	CASRSDRVGNSPLHF
TRBV30	TRBJ1-2	-	-	TGTGCCTGGAGTGTAACGGGTCGAGACGCGGGGGGCTACACCTTC	CAWSVTGRDAGGYTF
TRBV7-2	TRBJ2-1	TRBD2	-	TGTGCCAGCACCCTCGGGGGGGGAAATGAGCAGTTCTTC	CASTLGGGNEQFF
TRBV10-3	TRBJ2-1	-	once	TGTGCCATCAGTGACGGTGCGGGCGGCTCCTACAATGAGCAGTTCTTC	CAISDGAGGSYNEQFF
TRBV5-5	TRBJ1-6	-	-	TGTGCCAGCAGCTTGAATGGGGGCCCATATTCACCCCTCCACTTT	CASSLNGGPYSPLHF
TRBV7-9	TRBJ1-2	-	-	TGTGCCAGCAGCTTACTGGGTAGCAACTATGGCTACACCTTC	CASSLLGSNYGYTF
TRBV19	TRBJ2-2	-	-	TGTGCCAGTAGTATTCCCGGCAGGGTCAGCGCCGGGGAGCTGTTTTTT	CASSIPGRVSAGELFF
TRBV9	TRBJ2-7	TRBD2	-	TGTGCCAGCAGCCCGGGACTAGTGGCTCACGAGCAGTACTTC	CASSPGLVAHEQYF
TRBV5-1	TRBJ1-5	-	-	TGCGCCAGCAGCTCCGGACGGGGAGATCAGCCCCAGCATTTT	CASSSGRGDQPQHF
TRBV10-3	TRBJ1-3	-	few	TGTGCCATCAGTGAGTCGGGTGGGGGGGCGCTACCTGGAAACACCATATATTTT	CAISESGGGALPGNTIYF
TRBV6-5	TRBJ1-4	-	-	TGTGCCAGCACCATGAGGGGGGCGGGAGAGGAAAAACTGTTTTTT	CASTMRGAGEEKLFF
TRBV2	TRBJ1-1	-	-	TGTGCCGGCCGGGCGGGTAACACTGAAGCTTTCTTT	CAGRAGNTEAFF
TRBV28	TRBJ2-5	-	-	TGTGCCAGCTGCGGTGGAGCGAAGACCCAGTACTTC	CASCGGAKTQYF
TRBV7-9	TRBJ1-3	-	-	TGTGCCAGCAGCTATCCCCGGGACACCTCTGGAAACACCATATATTTT	CASSYPRDTSGNTIYF
TRBV6-6	TRBJ2-7	TRBD2	-	TGTGCCAGTCAGGGAGCGGGGCACGAGCAGTACTTC	CASQGAGHEQYF
TRBV30	TRBJ1-2	-	-	TGTGCCTGGAGTGTAAGAGGGTACTATGGCTACACCTTC	CAWSVRGYYGYTF
TRBV5-1	TRBJ2-2	TRBD1	-	TGCGCCAGCAGCCCCGGGACAGTTCAGTTGAACACCGGGGAGCTGTTTTTT	CASSPGTVQLNTGELFF
TRBV10-2	TRBJ2-7	-	-	TGCGCCAGCAGTGTGGGTGGGAGCGGCGAGCAGTACTTC	CASSVGGSGEQYF
TRBV4-3	TRBJ1-2	-	-	TGCGCCAGCAGCCAAGACTCAGGGGCGCTGGGAGGCTACACCTTC	CASSQDSGALGGYTF
TRBV4-1	TRBJ2-1	TRBD1	-	TGCGCCAGCAGCCAAGATAAGGGGGCGGATGAGCAGTTCTTC	CASSQDKGADEQFF
TRBV4-1	TRBJ2-7	-	-	TGCGCCAGCAGCCAACAGGTCGTATTCAGCGAGCAGTACTTC	CASSQQVVFSEQYF
TRBV11-2	TRBJ1-1	-	-	TGTGCCAGCAGCTCGTCAGGGTACATGAACACTGAAGCTTTCTTT	CASSSSGYMNTEAFF
TRBV24-1	TRBJ2-2	-	-	TGTGCCACCACGGGGAACACCGGGGAGCTGTTTTTT	CATTGNTGELFF
TRBV6-5	TRBJ1-4	-	-	TGTGCCAGCAAGGTCAGGGGAGCTAATGAAAAACTGTTTTTT	CASKVRGANEKLFF
TRBV24-1	TRBJ2-3	-	-	TGTGCCACCAGTGATTCGGGTGCGGGGTTACGAGATACGCAGTATTTT	CATSDSGAGLRDTQYF
TRBV19	TRBJ1-6	TRBD1	-	TGTGCCAGTAGTTCACAGGGGGCGATAAATTCACCCCTCCACTTT	CASSSQGAINSPLHF